This T cell receptor beta chain was recorded in a study of blood T cell repertoires in COVID-19. The wider study: Sites in the United States, Italy and Spain provided acute and convalescent COVID-19 samples. PBMCs, B-cell-depleted T cells, or T cells provided the cDNA or gDNA that made up the material.

Study processing details: Nucleated cell counts were estimated from reference gene primer amplification. Data came from immunoSEQ multiplex PCR; TCRdb stores just in-frame clones and leaves some out. V, J and clone size reflect that table, while D and trimming were determined from the DNA. The sample includes 85,000 to 120,000 clones, over 70% of them seen just once. Deletions cut 5 bases from V and 6 bases from J, with 13 bases between. The CDR3 covers 14 residues. Germline CDR1 is KGHDR and CDR2 is SFDVKD. Material: peripheral blood. The rearrangement links TRBV24-1 to TRBJ2-1, with D possibly matching TRBD2 (5 bases). The sequence was obtained from a human donor with acute or convalescent COVID-19. The donor label of this sample is uncertain. The CDR3 coding sequence is TGTGCCACCAGTGCATTCGGACTTCGCAATGAGCAGTTCTTC. The encoded protein is CATSAFGLRNEQFF.